What follows are 17 T cell receptor beta chains derived from one specimen sequenced in a study of cytomegalovirus exposure and HLA in healthy donors. In the PCR, 60 Vbeta and 13 Jbeta primers were used. The table came from immunoSEQ multiplex PCR; TCRdb's copy has only in-frame clones and leaves some out. The repertoire holds approximately 70,000 clones, roughly four fifths seen once, with around 6% in the top ten. Sequences were obtained from PBMCs. The receptors come from a man in his forties or fifties in good health and CMV-seronegative.

CDR3 coding DNA: TGTGCCACCCGATGGCGGGAGGGCAATCAGCCCCAGCATTTT. Translated, it gives CATRWREGNQPQHF. The J gene is TRBJ1-5, the V gene TRBV6-5; D not certain. The CDR3 sequence is 14 residues long. Trimming removed 10 bases at V and 2 bases at J, with 15 bases between. CDR1 and CDR2 (germline): MNHEY, SVGAGI.

The genes are TRBV28 and TRBJ2-7; 7 bases are a match to TRBD2. Germline loops: CDR1 MDHEN, CDR2 SYDVKM. The CDR3 is 12 residues long. Trimming removed 7 bases from V and 3 bases from J; junction bases left unmatched: 3. Written as DNA, the CDR3 is TGTGCCAGCACTAGCGGAAACTACGAGCAGTACTTC. Its translation is CASTSGNYEQYF.

V gene TRBV11-2 combines with J gene TRBJ1-1; 9 bases map to TRBD1. The CDR3 is made up of 15 amino acids. Germline lookup yields CDR1 SGHAT and CDR2 FQNNGV. Trimming cost V 6 bases and J 0 bases; bases outside gene matches: 5. The CDR3 nucleotides read TGTGCCAGCAGACGGACAGGGGTCCTGAACACTGAAGCTTTCTTT. Its translation is CASRRTGVLNTEAFF. Based on the CDR3 plus reference TRBV11-2 and TRBJ1-1, the full variable domain is EAGVAQSPRYKIIEKRQSVAFWCNPISGHATLYWYQQILGQGPKLLIQFQNNGVVDDSQLPKDRFSAERLKGVDSTLKIQPAKLEDSAVYLCASRRTGVLNTEAFFGQGTRLTVV.

J is TRBJ1-1 and V is TRBV7-9; D might be TRBD1 (6 bases). The CDR3 runs 13 residues. The germline V gene has CDR1 SEHNR and CDR2 FQNEAQ (reference sequence). The ends were cut back, 8 bases at V and 3 bases at J, with 13 bases in the middle. The CDR3 spells CASQGLSYTEAFF. CDR3 coding DNA: TGTGCCAGCCAGGGGCTTTCGTACACTGAAGCTTTCTTT.

The CDR3: CASSLAVTLSYEQYF. The DNA for the CDR3 is TGTGCCAGCAGCTTAGCTGTGACTCTCTCCTACGAGCAGTACTTC. The V and J genes are TRBV7-9 and TRBJ2-7; D is uncertain. Germline CDR1 reads SEHNR; CDR2 reads FQNEAQ (reference sequence). The CDR3 covers 15 residues. Trimming shortened V by 0 bases and J by 0 bases, and 9 bases separated the two germline ends.

This clone was detected once. This rearrangement joins TRBV28 to TRBJ1-2; no reliable D call. The CDR3 consists of 10 residues. V was clipped by 5 bases and J by 5 bases, with 3 bases between them. Germline assignment: CDR1 MDHEN and CDR2 SYDVKM. CDR3 coding DNA: TGTGCCAGCAGTCAATATGGCTACACCTTC. Translating it yields CASSQYGYTF.

This clone was picked up one time. The chain employs TRBV30 and TRBJ1-5; D ambiguous. This CDR3 spans 15 amino acids. Germline CDR1 is GTSNPN and CDR2 is SVGIG (reference sequence). The germline V and J ends were trimmed by 0 bases and 2 bases, with 11 bases remaining between them. CDR3 sequence: CAWSVRGRGNQPQHF. DNA for the CDR3: TGTGCCTGGAGTGTACGGGGAAGGGGCAATCAGCCCCAGCATTTT.

This sequence joins TRBV5-4 and TRBJ1-2; 7 bases are shared with TRBD1. V was clipped by 2 bases and J by 2 bases; unmatched bases: 3. In germline, CDR1 is SGHNT, CDR2 YYREEE (reference sequence). This CDR3 has 14 amino acids. The CDR3 DNA reads as TGTGCCAGCAGCTTCCCACAGGGGAACTATGGCTACACCTTC. Translating it yields CASSFPQGNYGYTF. The variable domain in full, with the rest retrieved from reference TRBV5-4 and TRBJ1-2, is ETGVTQSPTHLIKTRGQQVTLRCSSQSGHNTVSWYQQALGQGPQFIFQYYREEENGRGNFPPRFSGLQFPNYSSELNVNALELDDSALYLCASSFPQGNYGYTFGSGTRLTVV.

Only a few counts were recorded for this clone. The V call is TRBV5-6, the J call TRBJ1-1; 8 bases agree with TRBD1. With 4 bases clipped from V and 10 bases from J, the junction kept 9 bases outside the gene matches. The CDR3 has 13 residues. Germline CDR1 reads SGHDT; CDR2 reads YYEEEE. CDR3 region: CASSPRQGKGAFF. As DNA, the CDR3 is TGTGCCAGCAGCCCCAGACAGGGGAAGGGAGCTTTCTTT.

V and J are TRBV7-2 and TRBJ2-3; possibly TRBD2 for D (7 bases). CDR3 size: 14 residues. V lost 5 bases and J 4 bases, leaving 13 bases between the germline ends. Germline V CDR1 and CDR2: SGHTA, FQGNSA. The CDR3 DNA reads as TGTGCCAGCAGCAAGGGGGGGGTCCCAGATACGCAGTATTTT. It encodes CASSKGGVPDTQYF.

This clone was seen a few times. This chain uses TRBV5-5 with TRBJ1-4, with TRBD1 matching over 8 bases. V lost 4 bases to trimming and J lost 8 bases; unmatched junction nucleotides: 7. The CDR3 sequence is 14 residues long. CDR1 SGHKS and CDR2 YYEKEE come from the germline V gene (reference sequence). CDR3 loop: CASSAPGTGEKLFF. The CDR3 bases are TGTGCCAGCAGCGCCCCCGGGACAGGCGAAAAACTGTTTTTT. The full variable domain, its missing parts supplied by reference TRBV5-5 and TRBJ1-4, is DAGVTQSPTHLIKTRGQQVTLRCSPISGHKSVSWYQQVLGQGPQFIFQYYEKEERGRGNFPDRFSARQFPNYSSELNVNALLLGDSALYLCASSAPGTGEKLFFGSGTQLSVL.

The gene calls are TRBV2 and TRBJ2-2; D perhaps matches TRBD1 (6 bases). The CDR3 contains 15 residues. Germline CDR1 SNHLY, CDR2 FYNNEI. Trimming removed 6 bases from V and 1 base from J, with 12 bases in between. CDR3 sequence reads: CASRPRGGNTGELFF. For the CDR3, the DNA is TGTGCCAGCAGACCCAGGGGCGGGAACACCGGGGAGCTGTTTTTT.

This chain joins TRBV9 and TRBJ2-7; D is perhaps TRBD2 (6 bases). Germline CDR1 is SGDLS and CDR2 is YYNGEE. The V end lost 6 bases, the J end lost 6 bases, and 19 bases lay between the germline ends. CDR3 length: 14 residues. The CDR3 is CASTSGRSRGEQYF. The DNA of the CDR3 is TGTGCCAGCACCTCGGGACGCTCGCGGGGCGAGCAGTACTTC.

The gene calls are TRBV6-1 and TRBJ1-5; D is unclear. Trimming stripped 3 bases from V and 4 bases from J, with 4 bases between. The germline CDR1 and CDR2 sequences are MNHNS and SASEGT. CDR3 size: 12 residues. CDR3 sequence (DNA): TGTGCCAGCAGTGATCCGAATCAGCCCCAGCATTTT. It is translated as CASSDPNQPQHF.

The chain couples TRBV30 to TRBJ2-1; D unresolved. V shed 2 bases and J shed 6 bases, with 8 bases lying between them. The CDR3 is made up of 12 amino acids. Per germline, CDR1 GTSNPN and CDR2 SVGIG (reference sequence). The CDR3 nucleotides are TGTGCCTGGAGTCGAGAGGTCAATGAGCAGTTCTTC. Amino acids: CAWSREVNEQFF.

This clone has more than one count but fewer than ten. The rearrangement uses TRBV5-6 and TRBJ1-4; perhaps TRBD1 as D (6 bases). The V and J ends lost 2 bases and 8 bases respectively, with 16 bases between them. CDR3 length: 15 amino acids. CDR1 is SGHDT and CDR2 is YYEEEE in the germline V gene. Here the CDR3 DNA reads TGTGCCAGCAGCTTCCACAGGGCAACTCCCGAAAAACTGTTTTTT. Translating gives CASSFHRATPEKLFF. Full variable domain (rest looked up from reference TRBV5-6 and TRBJ1-4): DAGVTQSPTHLIKTRGQQVTLRCSPKSGHDTVSWYQQALGQGPQFIFQYYEEEERQRGNFPDRFSGHQFPNYSSELNVNALLLGDSALYLCASSFHRATPEKLFFGSGTQLSVL.

This sequence joins TRBV7-9 and TRBJ1-1; 11 bases are shared with TRBD1. The CDR3 extends over 15 amino acids. V lost 5 bases and J lost 5; bases outside the gene matches: 7. Germline CDR1 SEHNR, CDR2 FQNEAQ (reference sequence). The CDR3 coding sequence is TGTGCCAGCAGCCCAGGACAGGGGGCCGGAACTGAAGCTTTCTTT. This encodes CASSPGQGAGTEAFF.